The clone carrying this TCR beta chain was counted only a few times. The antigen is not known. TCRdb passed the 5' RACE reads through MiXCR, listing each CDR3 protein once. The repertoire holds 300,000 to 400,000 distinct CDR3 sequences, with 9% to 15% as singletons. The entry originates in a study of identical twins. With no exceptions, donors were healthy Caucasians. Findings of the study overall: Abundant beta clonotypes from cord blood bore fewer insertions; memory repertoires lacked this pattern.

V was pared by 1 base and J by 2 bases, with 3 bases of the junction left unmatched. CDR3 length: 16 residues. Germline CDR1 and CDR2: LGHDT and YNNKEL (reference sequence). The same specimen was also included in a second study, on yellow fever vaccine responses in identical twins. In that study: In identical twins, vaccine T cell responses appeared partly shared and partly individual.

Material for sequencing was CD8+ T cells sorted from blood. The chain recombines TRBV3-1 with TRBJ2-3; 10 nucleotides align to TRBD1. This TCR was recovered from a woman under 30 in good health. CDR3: CASSQGGQGYTDTQYF. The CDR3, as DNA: TGTGCCAGCAGCCAAGGGGGACAGGGGTACACAGATACGCAGTATTTT.